The 28 T cell receptor beta chains listed next were all sequenced from one sample in a study of monozygotic twins with inflammatory bowel disease. TCRdb reanalyzed the 5' RACE reads and collapses them to one entry per CDR3 protein, without DNA. The listing contains about 440,000 distinct CDR3 sequences. The sequenced sample consisted of blood. The receptors stem from a human donor with ulcerative colitis or Crohn's disease, or a healthy co-twin of an affected twin (not recorded which).

V and J are TRBV5-5 and TRBJ2-3. CDR1 is SGHKS and CDR2 is YYEKEE in the germline V gene (reference sequence). The CDR3 runs to 16 residues. This chain's CDR3 is CASSFWEVQGTDTQYF. Supplemented by reference TRBV5-5 and TRBJ2-3, the full variable domain reads DAGVTQSPTHLIKTRGQQVTLRCSPISGHKSVSWYQQVLGQGPQFIFQYYEKEERGRGNFPDRFSARQFPNYSSELNVNALLLGDSALYLCASSFWEVQGTDTQYFGPGTRLTVL.

The V and J genes are TRBV12-3 or TRBV12-4 and TRBJ2-3. This CDR3 comprises 16 residues. CDR3: CASSQAGVGYTDTQYF.

This chain joins TRBV5-1 and TRBJ2-1; checking the TCRdb D call of TRBD2 is not possible without DNA. Germline V gene sequence: CDR1 SGHRS, CDR2 YFSETQ. The CDR3 consists of 15 residues. The CDR3 sequence: CASSQGGGARNEQFF.

The rearrangement joins TRBV6-5 to TRBJ2-7; with no DNA, the TCRdb D assignment of TRBD1 cannot be verified. This CDR3 has 12 amino acids. Germline V gene lookup returns CDR1 MNHEY and CDR2 SVGAGI. The chain's CDR3 is CASSRDSYERYF.

The rearrangement uses TRBV19 and TRBJ2-1. The CDR3 spans 13 residues. Germline lookup yields CDR1 LNHDA and CDR2 SQIVND (reference sequence). The CDR3 loop reads CASSLVRYNEQFF.

This rearrangement joins TRBV20-1 to TRBJ2-7; lacking DNA, the TRBD2 call made by TCRdb goes unchecked. CDR3 length equals 15 residues. CDR1 is DFQATT, CDR2 SNEGSKA, per germline (reference sequence). CDR3 region: CSARERTSGLYEQYF.

The V gene is TRBV20-1, the J gene TRBJ2-3; TCRdb's D gene call, TRBD1, goes unchecked for lack of DNA. Germline-derived CDR1 and CDR2 are DFQATT and SNEGSKA (reference sequence). This CDR3 is 12 amino acids long. The CDR3 reads CSAPGQTDTQYF.

J is TRBJ1-5 and V is TRBV12-3 or TRBV12-4. The CDR3 is 13 residues long. CDR3 residues: CASSASSNQPQHF.

The V call is TRBV5-1, the J call TRBJ2-2; TCRdb proposes TRBD1, but this gene call is untestable without DNA. The CDR3 contains 16 residues. Germline V gene sequence: CDR1 SGHRS, CDR2 YFSETQ. The CDR3 reads CASSPPSGIGTGELFF.

Here the CDR3 reads CSARAPGGLRTDTQYF. This chain connects TRBV20-1 to TRBJ2-3; checking the TCRdb D call of TRBD1 is not possible without DNA. Germline lookup yields CDR1 DFQATT and CDR2 SNEGSKA (reference sequence). This CDR3 contains 16 residues.

The genes are TRBV20-1 and TRBJ1-5; TCRdb picks TRBD1, but there is no DNA to check that call. CDR1 and CDR2 from the germline V gene are DFQATT and SNEGSKA (reference sequence). The CDR3 has 14 residues. This chain's CDR3 is CSAKGPYLNQPQHF.

This chain uses TRBV6-5 with TRBJ2-7; TCRdb indicates TRBD1, and absent DNA this call remains unverified. Germline values: CDR1 MNHEY, CDR2 SVGAGI. This CDR3 region has 13 residues. This CDR3 is CASRLRGAGEQYF.

The chain links TRBV20-1 to TRBJ2-1; absent DNA, TCRdb's TRBD1 call cannot be checked. The CDR3 has 12 residues. Germline V gene lookup returns CDR1 DFQATT and CDR2 SNEGSKA (reference sequence). CDR3 loop: CSVKGESGEQFF.

The chain links TRBV28 to TRBJ2-3; TCRdb lists TRBD2, though no DNA is available to test this call. Germline lookup yields CDR1 MDHEN and CDR2 SYDVKM. This CDR3 contains 17 residues. The CDR3 sequence: CASSFPQTSVGTDTQYF.

This rearrangement joins TRBV20-1 to TRBJ1-6; TCRdb's assignment of TRBD1 cannot be checked, as there is no DNA. Germline V CDR1 and CDR2: DFQATT, SNEGSKA (reference sequence). This CDR3 has 14 amino acids. The CDR3 sequence is CSAQGQGYGSPLHF.

CDR3 sequence: CASSGPGRGNYEQYF. V usage is TRBV12-3 or TRBV12-4 and J usage is TRBJ2-7; the TCRdb D gene call, TRBD1, has no DNA to confirm it. The CDR3 covers 15 residues.

This chain uses TRBV10-3 with TRBJ1-2. CDR1 and CDR2 (germline): ENHRY, SYGVKD. The length of the CDR3 is 14 residues. The CDR3 loop is CAISLGQTNYGYTF.

The V call is TRBV18, the J call TRBJ1-5; TCRdb outputs TRBD1, but without DNA this stays unchecked. Germline V gene lookup returns CDR1 KGHSH and CDR2 LQKENI. The CDR3 has 13 residues. CDR3 sequence: CASSPDRGQPQHF. Complete variable domain (other parts from reference TRBV18 and TRBJ1-5): NAGVMQNPRHLVRRRGQEARLRCSPMKGHSHVYWYRQLPEEGLKFMVYLQKENIIDESGMPKERFSAEFPKEGPSILRIQQVVRGDSAAYFCASSPDRGQPQHFGDGTRLSIL.

The chain employs TRBV4-3 and TRBJ2-2; TCRdb returns TRBD2, unconfirmable since there is no DNA. The CDR3 loop spans 14 amino acids. CDR1 is LGHNA, CDR2 YSLEER, per germline. CDR3 region: CASTLLLATGELFF.

The V gene is TRBV4-1, the J gene TRBJ1-2; TCRdb indicates TRBD1, and absent DNA this call remains unverified. The CDR3 runs 16 residues. CDR1 is MGHRA, CDR2 YSYEKL, per germline. CDR3 protein: CASSQSVGVLSYGYTF.

The J gene is TRBJ1-2, the V gene TRBV6-1; TCRdb names TRBD1, which stays unverified in the absence of DNA. Germline CDR1 reads MNHNS; CDR2 reads SASEGT. The CDR3 covers 14 residues. CDR3 residues: CASSTPGLDYGYTF.

The CDR3 sequence: CSATRALGQGGNEQFF. The chain combines TRBV20-1 with TRBJ2-1; TCRdb's D call of TRBD1 is untestable without DNA. The CDR3 totals 16 residues. CDR1 is DFQATT, CDR2 SNEGSKA, per germline (reference sequence).

J is TRBJ2-3 and V is TRBV10-3. CDR1 is ENHRY, CDR2 SYGVKD, per germline. The CDR3 loop spans 14 amino acids. The CDR3 loop reads CAIRPFGTTDTQYF.

The chain recombines TRBV5-1 with TRBJ2-2; no DNA is available, so the TRBD2 call from TCRdb remains unchecked. CDR3 size: 14 residues. The V gene's germline CDR1 is SGHRS and CDR2 YFSETQ. The CDR3 spells CASSSERAAGELFF.

The gene calls are TRBV7-8 and TRBJ1-3. There are 16 residues in the CDR3. CDR1 is SGHVS and CDR2 is FQNEAQ in the germline V gene. The CDR3 spells CASSLDRGRAGNTIYF.

V is TRBV7-8 and J is TRBJ1-4. The CDR3 runs to 18 residues. Germline CDR1 and CDR2: SGHVS and FQNEAQ. CDR3 amino acids: CASSLAFVRSSTNEKLFF.

This chain joins TRBV6-1 and TRBJ2-3; TCRdb selects TRBD2, and the lack of DNA leaves this call unchecked. The CDR3 consists of 14 residues. From germline, CDR1 is MNHNS and CDR2 SASEGT. CDR3: CASTERGSTDTQYF.

The chain couples TRBV5-6 to TRBJ2-3; as DNA is missing, the TRBD1 call by TCRdb cannot be tested. Germline V gene lookup returns CDR1 SGHDT and CDR2 YYEEEE. This CDR3 region has 13 residues. The CDR3 is CASSKQGTDTQYF.